Sequencing of this T cell receptor (beta chain) was carried out in a study of OX40 agonist ivuxolimab in advanced cancers. Study-wide context: Partial response was recorded in three patients: one hepatocellular carcinoma and two cutaneous melanoma cases.

Measured with immunoSEQ multiplex PCR; TCRdb has only the in-frame clones, and not every one. Altogether approximately 76,000 clones are present, approximately 88% being singletons, with the ten largest covering 10% to 15%. CDR1 and CDR2 from the germline V gene are KGHSH and LQKENI. The CDR3 has 14 amino acids. Deletions cut 2 bases from V and 4 bases from J, with 11 bases between. The chain has TRBV18 and TRBJ1-2, with D hard to call. Material: CD4+ or CD8+ T cells sorted from blood, obtained in a trial of the OX40 agonist ivuxolimab. The clonotype originates from an adult with an advanced solid tumor such as melanoma, head and neck, liver or kidney cancer. Here the CDR3 reads CASSPERAGYGYTF. In DNA, the CDR3 is TGTGCCAGCTCACCAGAGAGGGCCGGCTATGGCTACACCTTC.